The 3 T cell receptor beta chains given below trace back to one sample, sequenced in a study of blood T cell repertoires in COVID-19. Sequencing was performed with immunoSEQ multiplex PCR; in TCRdb, only in-frame clones are kept and a portion is missing. The repertoire holds 94,000 or so clones, with roughly 88% as singletons. The source material was peripheral blood. Every receptor here comes from a man between 60 and 70 years old with acute or convalescent COVID-19.

Written as DNA, the CDR3 is TGTGCCAGCTCACCGGGACAGGGGAACACTGAAGCTTTCTTT. Translated, it gives CASSPGQGNTEAFF. The rearrangement joins TRBV18 to TRBJ1-1, with 9 bases fitting TRBD1. V trimming: 3 bases; J trimming: 1 base; junction bases outside the gene matches: 0. The germline gives CDR1 KGHSH, CDR2 LQKENI. The CDR3 spans 14 residues.

The CDR3 protein is CASSLADRGYGYTF. The CDR3 DNA is TGTGCCAGCAGCTTGGCCGACAGAGGCTATGGCTACACCTTC. The chain links TRBV5-8 to TRBJ1-2; a possible D gene is TRBD1 (5 bases). This CDR3 region has 14 residues. Trimming left V 0 bases short and J 4 bases short, with 10 bases between. Germline CDR1 is SGHTS and CDR2 is YDEGEE.

This sequence joins TRBV27 and TRBJ2-2; D is possibly TRBD1 (6 bases). The V end lost 8 bases, the J end lost 1 base, and 11 bases lay between the germline ends. Germline values: CDR1 MNHEY, CDR2 SMNVEV (reference sequence). The CDR3 loop spans 14 amino acids. CDR3 bases: TGTGCCAGCGCCAGGACAGAGAACACCGGGGAGCTGTTTTTT. Residues: CASARTENTGELFF.